The 10 T cell receptor beta chains given below trace back to one sample, sequenced in a study of cytomegalovirus exposure and HLA in healthy donors. Primers: 60 Vbeta forward and 13 Jbeta reverse. Profiled with immunoSEQ multiplex PCR; TCRdb holds only in-frame clones, not every one. The table has 82,000 or so clones, over 9% seen once. Sequencing was performed on PBMCs. These receptor sequences come from a man aged 55-75 years in good health and CMV-seropositive.

A few counts support this clone. The chain combines TRBV5-6 with TRBJ2-3, with no clear D. The V and J ends lost 5 bases and 1 base respectively, with 11 bases between them. Germline CDR1 and CDR2: SGHDT and YYEEEE. The CDR3 covers 14 residues. CDR3 residues: CASRRYSGTDTQYF. Here the CDR3 DNA reads TGTGCCAGCAGGAGGTACTCAGGCACAGATACGCAGTATTTT.

The rearrangement joins TRBV9 to TRBJ1-3, with 10 bases that match TRBD1. Trimming took 3 bases from V and 0 from J; bases not matched to a gene: 9. The CDR3 runs 18 residues. In germline, CDR1 is SGDLS, CDR2 YYNGEE. CDR3 protein: CASSGDRGFTASGNTIYF. DNA for the CDR3: TGTGCCAGCAGCGGGGACAGGGGTTTTACTGCCTCTGGAAACACCATATATTTT.

This clone was counted only a few times. The chain uses TRBV2 and TRBJ2-7; TRBD2 is a possible D gene (5 bases). Germline-derived CDR1 and CDR2 are SNHLY and FYNNEI. The CDR3 sequence is 14 residues long. The ends were cut back, 4 bases at V and 0 bases at J, with 10 bases in the middle. The DNA of the CDR3 is TGTGCCAGCAGTGGAAGCGGCCCCTCCTACGAGCAGTACTTC. Translation gives CASSGSGPSYEQYF.

A note on this clone: Germline and junction disagree at one end, which may indicate a read error. The chain carries TRBV30 and TRBJ1-2, with a possible D match to TRBD1 (5 bases). Germline V gene sequence: CDR1 GTSNPN, CDR2 SVGIG (reference sequence). This CDR3 is built from 16 residues. The DNA for the CDR3 is TGTGCCTGGAGTGTACCGATAGAAGGGGAAGTCTATGGCTCCACCTTC. Protein sequence: CAWSVPIEGEVYGSTF. Drawing the rest from reference TRBV30 and TRBJ1-2, the complete variable domain is SQTIHQWPATLVQPVGSPLSLECTVEGTSNPNLYWYRQAAGRGLQLLFYSVGIGQISSEVPQNLSASRPQDRQFILSSKKLLLSDSGFYLCAWSVPIEGEVYGSTFGSGTRLTVV.

This sequence joins TRBV1 and TRBJ2-3; the listed D gene, TRBD2, was not tested against the DNA. TRBV1 is a pseudogene. This CDR3 is built from 15 residues. The CDR3 reads CTSSPRGPGRDTQYF. For the CDR3, the DNA is TGCACCAGCAGCCCCCGTGGGCCGGGGAGGGATACGCAGTATTTT.

V and J are TRBV6-5 and TRBJ2-7, with D maybe TRBD2 (7 bases). This CDR3 contains 13 residues. Trimming left V 8 bases short and J 6 bases short, with 17 bases between. Per the germline V gene, CDR1 is MNHEY and CDR2 is SVGAGI. CDR3: CASGKGGSSEQYF. DNA of the CDR3: TGTGCCAGCGGGAAGGGGGGGAGCTCCGAGCAGTACTTC.

V gene TRBV5-6 combines with J gene TRBJ1-5; D is perhaps TRBD1 (5 bases). Trimming took 0 bases from V and 6 from J, leaving 10 bases between them. The CDR3 loop spans 14 amino acids. CDR1 SGHDT and CDR2 YYEEEE come from the germline V gene. CDR3 nucleotide sequence: TGTGCCAGCAGCTTGGCAGGGATGAGTCAGCCCCAGCATTTT. Amino acids: CASSLAGMSQPQHF.

This clone was seen more than once but under ten times. CDR3 nucleotides: TGTGCCAGCAGTTTAGCGGGGTTAAACACCGGGGAGCTGTTTTTT. Its protein is CASSLAGLNTGELFF. The chain links TRBV27 to TRBJ2-2; D possibly corresponds to TRBD2 (6 bases). Trimming pared 2 bases from V and 2 bases from J, leaving 9 bases between. This CDR3 region has 15 residues. Germline lookup yields CDR1 MNHEY and CDR2 SMNVEV (reference sequence).

The chain combines TRBV2 with TRBJ1-2; D may be TRBD1 (6 bases). Germline CDR1 reads SNHLY; CDR2 reads FYNNEI. This CDR3 spans 13 amino acids. Trimming stripped 10 bases from V and 7 bases from J, with 19 bases between. This CDR3 is CATTFGQYLGYTF. The CDR3 bases are TGTGCCACCACCTTCGGACAGTATCTTGGCTACACCTTC.

This clone appeared a few times. The chain joins TRBV25-1 to TRBJ2-3, with a tentative D call TRBD1 (7 bases). CDR3 length equals 17 residues. Germline V CDR1 and CDR2: MGHDK, SYGVNS. V lost 1 base and J 2 bases, leaving 16 bases between the germline ends. The CDR3 bases are TGTGCCAGCAGTGAATTCCCTGCCAGGGGGGTCACAGATACGCAGTATTTT. This sequence encodes CASSEFPARGVTDTQYF.